This T cell receptor beta chain is drawn from a study of cytomegalovirus exposure and HLA in healthy donors. Study-level information: Inside one of the first data releases sat some 93 million unique TCRs taken from HLA-typed donors.

The germline V gene encodes CDR1 MGHRA and CDR2 YSYEKL. The CDR3 sequence is 16 residues long. The PCR used 60 Vbeta and 13 Jbeta primers. TCRdb keeps only in-frame clones here, not all; method: immunoSEQ multiplex PCR. The sample contains approximately 160,000 clones, 55% to 80% of which appear only once. The sequenced sample consisted of PBMCs. The rearrangement joins TRBV4-1 to TRBJ2-5; D perhaps matches TRBD2 (6 bases). The J call may be faulty, since TRBJ2-7 better matches the DNA end. This receptor was taken from a young woman in good health and CMV-seropositive. DNA for the CDR3: TGCGCCAGCAGCCAAGCTCCTCCAGCGGGCCTGGGCGAGCAGTACTTC. It is translated as CASSQAPPAGLGEQYF.